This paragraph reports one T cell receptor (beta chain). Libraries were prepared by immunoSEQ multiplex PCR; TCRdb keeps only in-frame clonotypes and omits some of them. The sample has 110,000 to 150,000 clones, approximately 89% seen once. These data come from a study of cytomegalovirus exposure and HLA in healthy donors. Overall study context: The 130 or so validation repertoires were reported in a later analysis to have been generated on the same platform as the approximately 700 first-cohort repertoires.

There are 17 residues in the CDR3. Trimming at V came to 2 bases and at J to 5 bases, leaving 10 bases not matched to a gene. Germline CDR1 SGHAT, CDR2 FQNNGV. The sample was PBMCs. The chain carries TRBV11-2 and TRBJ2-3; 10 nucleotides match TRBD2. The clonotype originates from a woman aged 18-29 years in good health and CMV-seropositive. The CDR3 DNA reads TGTGCCAGCAGCTTAAGGAGGAGCGGGGGGGCGTTAGATACGCAGTATTTT. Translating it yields CASSLRRSGGALDTQYF.